This TCR beta chain is from a study of blood T cell repertoires in COVID-19. Trimming left V 0 bases short and J 0 bases short, with 12 bases between. The CDR3 is 16 amino acids. Germline values: CDR1 SGHTA, CDR2 FQGNSA. The data were produced by immunoSEQ multiplex PCR, yet TCRdb's version contains in-frame clones alone and is incomplete. This table holds approximately 230,000 clones, 86% found once. The source of this sequence is a man aged 30 to 45 who had recovered from COVID-19. Sequenced material: peripheral blood. The genes are TRBV7-2 and TRBJ2-7; tentatively, D is TRBD1 (5 bases). The CDR3 is CASSLAAGPTSYEQYF. DNA for the CDR3: TGTGCCAGCAGCTTAGCGGCAGGGCCTACCTCCTACGAGCAGTACTTC.